This is a list of T cell receptor beta chains from one sample in a study of blood T cells in healthy people across ages. Via MiXCR, TCRdb re-called the 5' RACE reads, giving one row per CDR3 protein. The table records about 1.4 million distinct CDR3 sequences, almost 60% of them present only once. Material: blood. These receptors all come from a man younger than 30 in good health. The CDR3 runs from the conserved cysteine through the conserved F or W. D genes are given only for firm matches. Rows may omit the clone size; those that give it use once, few, many or a size class.

TRBV6-5	-	TRBJ1-2	-	CASSLRDGLYGYTF	TGTGCCAGCAGCCTCCGGGACGGACTCTATGGCTACACCTTC
TRBV5-1	-	TRBJ2-1	-	CASSLAVEAYNEQFF	TGCGCCAGCAGCTTGGCTGTGGAGGCCTACAATGAGCAGTTCTTC
TRBV4-1	-	TRBJ2-7	-	CARSKWERQYF	TGCGCCAGGAGCAAGTGGGAACGGCAGTACTTC
TRBV6-6	-	TRBJ2-7	TRBD2	CASSYPGLSYEQYF	TGTGCCAGCAGTTACCCGGGACTATCCTACGAGCAGTACTTC
TRBV28	many	TRBJ1-4	TRBD1	CASSFGTGQSEKLFF	TGTGCCAGCAGTTTCGGGACAGGCCAATCTGAAAAACTGTTTTTT
TRBV4-1	-	TRBJ2-7	-	CASSLTTQTYEQNF	TGCGCCAGCAGCCTAACAACACAAACCTACGAGCAGAACTTC
TRBV19	-	TRBJ2-5	-	CASSRTARGWETQYF	TGTGCCAGTAGTCGGACGGCAAGAGGCTGGGAGACCCAGTACTTC
TRBV2	-	TRBJ2-7	-	CASKGGTSEQYF	TGTGCCAGCAAAGGAGGGACGTCCGAGCAGTACTTC
TRBV7-2	-	TRBJ2-7	-	CASSQMPQGYEQYF	TGTGCCAGCAGCCAGATGCCGCAGGGTTACGAGCAGTACTTC
TRBV7-2	-	TRBJ2-1	TRBD2	CASSPHGGGSSYNEQFF	TGTGCCAGCAGTCCACATGGGGGGGGGAGCTCCTACAATGAGCAGTTCTTC
TRBV4-1	-	TRBJ1-5	-	CASSQEITSKGNQPQHF	TGCGCCAGCAGCCAAGAGATAACCAGTAAAGGAAATCAGCCCCAGCATTTT
TRBV3-1	-	TRBJ2-5	-	CASSRAGTPQETQYF	TGTGCCAGCAGCCGAGCCGGGACTCCCCAAGAGACCCAGTACTTC
TRBV28	-	TRBJ2-3	-	CASGGGTVLGTDTQYF	TGTGCCAGCGGAGGCGGAACGGTCCTGGGGACAGATACGCAGTATTTT
TRBV11-2	once	TRBJ1-2	TRBD1	CASSDWTGGNYGYTF	TGTGCCAGCAGCGATTGGACAGGGGGAAACTATGGCTACACCTTC
TRBV29-1	-	TRBJ2-7	-	CSVQRGRSDEQYF	TGCAGCGTCCAACGGGGGAGATCGGACGAGCAGTACTTC
TRBV20-1	few	TRBJ2-1	TRBD2	CSAPGLAAYNEQFF	TGCAGTGCTCCGGGACTAGCGGCCTACAATGAGCAGTTCTTC
TRBV4-1	-	TRBJ2-7	-	CASSQVDFSGATYEQYF	TGCGCCAGCAGCCAAGTAGATTTTAGCGGAGCGACCTACGAGCAGTACTTC
TRBV29-1	-	TRBJ2-7	-	CSVTGRQRYEQYF	TGCAGCGTCACAGGGAGGCAGCGTTACGAGCAGTACTTC
TRBV11-3	once	TRBJ2-1	-	CASSARPGTSYNEQFF	TGTGCCAGCAGCGCTAGGCCAGGGACCTCCTACAATGAGCAGTTCTTC
TRBV21-1	-	TRBJ1-2	-	CASVHRVRPIYGYTF	TGTGCCAGCGTCCACCGAGTCAGACCGATTTATGGCTACACCTTC
TRBV29-1	few	TRBJ2-5	-	CSVAGLQLETQYF	TGCAGCGTCGCCGGCCTTCAACTAGAGACCCAGTACTTC
TRBV25-1	-	TRBJ2-1	-	CASSELAGINNEQFF	TGTGCCAGCAGTGAATTAGCAGGGATTAACAATGAGCAGTTCTTC
TRBV15	once	TRBJ2-7	TRBD2	CATSRETSVSYEQYF	TGTGCCACCAGCAGAGAGACTAGCGTATCCTACGAGCAGTACTTC
TRBV15	-	TRBJ2-7	-	CATSRDRAPNDEQYF	TGTGCCACCAGCAGAGATCGGGCACCCAACGACGAGCAGTACTTC
TRBV27	few	TRBJ2-7	-	CASSFRGSRDEQYF	TGTGCCAGCAGTTTCCGCGGCAGTCGCGACGAGCAGTACTTC
TRBV6-1	-	TRBJ1-5	TRBD1	CASSELGQGGNQPQHF	TGTGCCAGCAGTGAACTTGGACAGGGAGGCAATCAGCCCCAGCATTTT